Ten or more counts support the clone carrying this T cell receptor beta chain. Antigen: not known. Methods used by the authors: Ranging from roughly 20,000 to 750,000, TCR counts per sample had a median value of around 91,000. TCRdb independently ran MiXCR on the RACE reads; one entry per CDR3 protein. The V and J calls shown here were made by TCRdb, not taken from the authors' results. The table has over 35,000 distinct CDR3 sequences, 3.7% seen once. Trimming cost V 2 bases and J 6 bases, with 10 bases left between them. The CDR3 is made up of 12 amino acids. In germline, CDR1 is DFQATT, CDR2 SNEGSKA (reference sequence). Sample time point: healthy volunteer bleed at 6 weeks. Unfractionated whole blood yielded the extracted total RNA. This sample is drawn from a study of human T cells and chemical hapten exposure. For the study at large: The variation in per-sample TCR yields arose mainly from small differences in pooled library volumes.

Findings and limits, study-wide: Sensitization with DPC brought no change to TCRs above 1 in 1000 in frequency.

The receptor was isolated from a human donor in good health. Some clones in this sample may be carry-over from other donors' samples. The rearrangement links TRBV20-1 to TRBJ1-1; D not resolved. The sample taken for sequencing was whole blood. As DNA, the CDR3 is TGCAGTGCTAGAAGCCAGGATCCTGAAGCTTTCTTT. Residues: CSARSQDPEAFF.